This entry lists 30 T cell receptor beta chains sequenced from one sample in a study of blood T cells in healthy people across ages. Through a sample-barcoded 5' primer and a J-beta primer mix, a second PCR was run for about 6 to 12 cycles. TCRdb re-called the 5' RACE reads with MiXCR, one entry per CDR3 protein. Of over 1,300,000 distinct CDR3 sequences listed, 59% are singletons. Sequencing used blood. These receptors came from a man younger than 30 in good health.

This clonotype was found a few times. CDR3 region: CATSEGRFSNQPQHF. Here the CDR3 DNA reads TGTGCCACCAGCGAAGGACGGTTTAGCAATCAGCCCCAGCATTTT. This chain connects TRBV24-1 to TRBJ1-5; no firm D call. Trimming stripped 7 bases from V and 0 bases from J, with 12 bases between. CDR3 length equals 15 residues. Germline-derived CDR1 and CDR2 are KGHDR and SFDVKD.

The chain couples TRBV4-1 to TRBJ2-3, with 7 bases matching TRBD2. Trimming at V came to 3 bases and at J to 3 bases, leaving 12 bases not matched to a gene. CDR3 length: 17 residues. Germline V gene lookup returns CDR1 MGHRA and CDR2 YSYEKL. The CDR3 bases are TGCGCCAGCAGCCACCGCCCGAGCGGGGAAGGGACAGATACGCAGTATTTT. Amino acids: CASSHRPSGEGTDTQYF.

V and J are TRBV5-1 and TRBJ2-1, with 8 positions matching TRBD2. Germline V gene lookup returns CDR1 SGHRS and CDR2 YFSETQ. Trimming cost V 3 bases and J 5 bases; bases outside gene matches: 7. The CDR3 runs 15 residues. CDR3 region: CASSWRRAGDNEQFF. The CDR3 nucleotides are TGCGCCAGCAGCTGGCGACGAGCGGGAGACAATGAGCAGTTCTTC.

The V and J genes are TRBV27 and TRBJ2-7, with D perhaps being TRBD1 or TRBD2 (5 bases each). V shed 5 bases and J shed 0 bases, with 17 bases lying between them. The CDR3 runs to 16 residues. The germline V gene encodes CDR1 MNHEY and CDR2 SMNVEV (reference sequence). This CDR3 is CASSLRWGSSSYEQYF. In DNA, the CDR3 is TGTGCCAGCAGTCTGAGATGGGGGTCTAGCTCCTACGAGCAGTACTTC.

The CDR3, as DNA: TGCAGTTCACGGGGACTAGCGGTAAACAATGAGCAGTTCTTC. Residues: CSSRGLAVNNEQFF. The chain joins TRBV20-1 to TRBJ2-1; TRBD2 matches at 11 bases. The CDR3 covers 14 residues. The germline V gene encodes CDR1 DFQATT and CDR2 SNEGSKA (reference sequence). J lost 5 bases, V lost 8 bases, and 8 bases had no gene match.

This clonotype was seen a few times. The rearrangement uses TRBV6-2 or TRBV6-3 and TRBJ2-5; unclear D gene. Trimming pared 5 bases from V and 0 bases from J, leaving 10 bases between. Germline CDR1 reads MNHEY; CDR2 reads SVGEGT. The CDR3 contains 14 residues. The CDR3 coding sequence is TGTGCCAGCAGTACGACACAGTACCAAGAGACCCAGTACTTC. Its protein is CASSTTQYQETQYF.

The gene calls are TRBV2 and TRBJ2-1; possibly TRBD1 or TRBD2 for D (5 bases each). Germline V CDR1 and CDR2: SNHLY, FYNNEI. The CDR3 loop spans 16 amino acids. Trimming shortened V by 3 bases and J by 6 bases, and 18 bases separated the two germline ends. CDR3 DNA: TGTGCCAGCAGTGACGACGGGGACCGTGGCGGCAATGAGCAGTTCTTC. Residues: CASSDDGDRGGNEQFF.

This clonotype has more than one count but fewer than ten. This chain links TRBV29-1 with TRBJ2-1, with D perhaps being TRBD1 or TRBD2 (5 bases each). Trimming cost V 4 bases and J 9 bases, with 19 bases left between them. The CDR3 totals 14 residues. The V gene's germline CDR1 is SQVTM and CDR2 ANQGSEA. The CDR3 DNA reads TGCAGCGTTGGCCCCGGGACCACCCGGGGTGAGCAGTTCTTC. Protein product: CSVGPGTTRGEQFF.

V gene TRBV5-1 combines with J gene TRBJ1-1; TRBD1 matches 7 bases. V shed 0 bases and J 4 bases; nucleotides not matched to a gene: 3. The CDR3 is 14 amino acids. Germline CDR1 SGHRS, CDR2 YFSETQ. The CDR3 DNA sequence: TGCGCCAGCAGCTTGGCGACAGGGAGCACTGAAGCTTTCTTT. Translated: CASSLATGSTEAFF.

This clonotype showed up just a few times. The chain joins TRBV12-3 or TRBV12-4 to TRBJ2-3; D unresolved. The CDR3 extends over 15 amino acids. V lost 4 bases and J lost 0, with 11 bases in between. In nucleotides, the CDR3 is TGTGCCAGCAGTTCATACCGCCCTAGCACAGATACGCAGTATTTT. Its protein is CASSSYRPSTDTQYF.

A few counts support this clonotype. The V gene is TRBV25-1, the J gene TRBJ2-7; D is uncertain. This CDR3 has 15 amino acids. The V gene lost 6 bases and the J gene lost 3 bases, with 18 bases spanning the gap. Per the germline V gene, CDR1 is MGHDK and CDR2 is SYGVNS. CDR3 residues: CASRGIGHRFYEQYF. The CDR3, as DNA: TGTGCCAGCAGAGGTATTGGGCACAGATTCTACGAGCAGTACTTC.

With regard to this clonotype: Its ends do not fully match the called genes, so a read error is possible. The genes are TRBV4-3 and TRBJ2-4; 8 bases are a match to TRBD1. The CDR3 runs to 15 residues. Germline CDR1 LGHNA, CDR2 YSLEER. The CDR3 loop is CASGQLGTGKNIQYF. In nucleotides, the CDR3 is TGCGCCAGCGGCCAATTGGGGACAGGCAAAAACATTCAGTACTTC.

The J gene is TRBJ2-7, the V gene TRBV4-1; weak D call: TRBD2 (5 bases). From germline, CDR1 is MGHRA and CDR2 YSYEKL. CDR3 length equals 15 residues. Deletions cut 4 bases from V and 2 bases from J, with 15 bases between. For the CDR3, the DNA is TGCGCCAGCAGCCTAACGACGGGATATCCCTACGAGCAGTACTTC. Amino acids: CASSLTTGYPYEQYF.

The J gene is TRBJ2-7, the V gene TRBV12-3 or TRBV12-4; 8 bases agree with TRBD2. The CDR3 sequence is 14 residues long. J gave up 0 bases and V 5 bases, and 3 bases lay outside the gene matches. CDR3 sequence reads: CASSRRGGSYEQYF. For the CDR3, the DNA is TGTGCCAGCAGTAGACGGGGGGGCTCCTACGAGCAGTACTTC.

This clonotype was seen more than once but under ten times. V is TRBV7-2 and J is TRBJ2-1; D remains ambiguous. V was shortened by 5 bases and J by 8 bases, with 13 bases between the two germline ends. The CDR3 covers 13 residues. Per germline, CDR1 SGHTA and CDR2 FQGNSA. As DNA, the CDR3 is TGTGCCAGCAGCACCCCTCCCTATGATGAGCAGTTCTTC. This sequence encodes CASSTPPYDEQFF.

The CDR3 region has the DNA TGCAGCGGATCCGGGTCCCAAGAGACCCAGTACTTC. This sequence encodes CSGSGSQETQYF. J is TRBJ2-5 and V is TRBV29-1, with unresolved D. This CDR3 has 12 residues. V was cut by 7 bases and J by 1 base, with 10 bases left in between. Germline V gene lookup returns CDR1 SQVTM and CDR2 ANQGSEA.

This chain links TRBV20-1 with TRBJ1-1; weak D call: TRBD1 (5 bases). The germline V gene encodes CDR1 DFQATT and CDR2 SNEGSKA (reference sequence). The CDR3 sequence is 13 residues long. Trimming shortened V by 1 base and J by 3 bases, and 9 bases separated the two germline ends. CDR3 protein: CSARGGGDTEAFF. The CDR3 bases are TGCAGTGCTAGAGGTGGAGGGGACACTGAAGCTTTCTTT.

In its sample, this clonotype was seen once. CDR3 residues: CSARWRGYNEQFF. The DNA for the CDR3 is TGCAGTGCTAGGTGGAGGGGCTACAATGAGCAGTTCTTC. The chain combines TRBV20-1 with TRBJ2-1; a possible D gene is TRBD2 (6 bases). The V end was cut by 3 bases, the J end by 3 bases, with 9 bases between. Germline CDR1 reads DFQATT; CDR2 reads SNEGSKA (reference sequence). This CDR3 comprises 13 residues.

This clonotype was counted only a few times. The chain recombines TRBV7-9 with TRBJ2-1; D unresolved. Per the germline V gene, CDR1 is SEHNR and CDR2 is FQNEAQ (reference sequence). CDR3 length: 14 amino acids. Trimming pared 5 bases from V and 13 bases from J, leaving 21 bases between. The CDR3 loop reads CASSPPLRQETQFF. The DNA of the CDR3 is TGTGCCAGCAGCCCCCCCTTGCGTCAAGAGACCCAGTTCTTC.

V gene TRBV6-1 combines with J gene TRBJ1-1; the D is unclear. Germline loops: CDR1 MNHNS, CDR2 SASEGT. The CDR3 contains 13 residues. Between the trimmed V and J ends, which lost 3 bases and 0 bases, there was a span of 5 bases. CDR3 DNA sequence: TGTGCCAGCAGTGACGGGCTGAACACTGAAGCTTTCTTT. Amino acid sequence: CASSDGLNTEAFF.

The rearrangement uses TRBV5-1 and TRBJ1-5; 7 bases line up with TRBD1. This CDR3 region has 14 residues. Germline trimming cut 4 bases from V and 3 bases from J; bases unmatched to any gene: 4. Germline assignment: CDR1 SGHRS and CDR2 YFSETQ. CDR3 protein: CASSTGQSNQPQHF. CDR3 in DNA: TGCGCCAGCAGCACGGGACAGTCCAATCAGCCCCAGCATTTT.

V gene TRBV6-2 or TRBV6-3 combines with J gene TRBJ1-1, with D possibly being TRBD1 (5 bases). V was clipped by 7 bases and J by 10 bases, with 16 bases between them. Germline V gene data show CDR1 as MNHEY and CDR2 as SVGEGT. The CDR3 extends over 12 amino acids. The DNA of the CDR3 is TGTGCCAGCACGGGGGAGTCCCCTGGAGCTTTCTTT. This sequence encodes CASTGESPGAFF.

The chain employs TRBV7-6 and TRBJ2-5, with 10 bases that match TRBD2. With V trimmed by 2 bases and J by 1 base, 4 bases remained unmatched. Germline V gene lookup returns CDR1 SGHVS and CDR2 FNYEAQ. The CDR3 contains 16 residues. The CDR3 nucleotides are TGTGCCAGCAGCTTAATCCTAGCGGGGGCCCAAGAGACCCAGTACTTC. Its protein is CASSLILAGAQETQYF.

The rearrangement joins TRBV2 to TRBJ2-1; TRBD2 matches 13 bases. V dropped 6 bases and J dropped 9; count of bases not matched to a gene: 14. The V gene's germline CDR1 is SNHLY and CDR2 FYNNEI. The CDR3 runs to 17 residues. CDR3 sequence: CASRETRELAGGREQFF. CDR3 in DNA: TGTGCCAGCAGGGAAACCCGGGAACTAGCGGGGGGGCGTGAGCAGTTCTTC.

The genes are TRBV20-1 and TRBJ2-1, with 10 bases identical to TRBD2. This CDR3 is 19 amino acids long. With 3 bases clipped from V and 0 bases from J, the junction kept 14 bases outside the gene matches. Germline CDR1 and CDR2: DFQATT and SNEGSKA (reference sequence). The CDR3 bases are TGCAGTGCTAGGAGTGGTCTAGCGGGGGTCTATAACTCCTACAATGAGCAGTTCTTC. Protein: CSARSGLAGVYNSYNEQFF.

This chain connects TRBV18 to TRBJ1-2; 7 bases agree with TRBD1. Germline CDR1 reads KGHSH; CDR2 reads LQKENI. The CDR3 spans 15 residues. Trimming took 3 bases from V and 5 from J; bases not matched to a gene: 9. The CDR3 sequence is CASSPMSGTDYGYTF. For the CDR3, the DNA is TGTGCCAGCTCACCGATGTCAGGGACAGATTATGGCTACACCTTC.

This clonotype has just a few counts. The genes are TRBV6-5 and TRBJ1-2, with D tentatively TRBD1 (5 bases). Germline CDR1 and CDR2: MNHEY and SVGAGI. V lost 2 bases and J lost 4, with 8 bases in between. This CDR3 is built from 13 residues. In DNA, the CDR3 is TGTGCCAGCAGTTACGCCGACAGCTATGGCTACACCTTC. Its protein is CASSYADSYGYTF.

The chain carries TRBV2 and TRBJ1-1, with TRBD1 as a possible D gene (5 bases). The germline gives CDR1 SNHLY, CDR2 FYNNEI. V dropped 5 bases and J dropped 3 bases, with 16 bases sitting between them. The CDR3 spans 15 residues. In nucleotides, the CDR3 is TGTGCCAGCAGTTCCCAAGGCAGAGGGGACACTGAAGCTTTCTTT. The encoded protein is CASSSQGRGDTEAFF.

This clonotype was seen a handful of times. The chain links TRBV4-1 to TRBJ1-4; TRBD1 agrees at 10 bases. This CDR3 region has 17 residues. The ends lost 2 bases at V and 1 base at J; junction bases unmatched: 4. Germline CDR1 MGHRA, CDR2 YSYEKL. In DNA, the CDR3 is TGCGCCAGCAGCCAACCCGGGACAGGGGAAACTAATGAAAAACTGTTTTTT. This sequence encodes CASSQPGTGETNEKLFF.

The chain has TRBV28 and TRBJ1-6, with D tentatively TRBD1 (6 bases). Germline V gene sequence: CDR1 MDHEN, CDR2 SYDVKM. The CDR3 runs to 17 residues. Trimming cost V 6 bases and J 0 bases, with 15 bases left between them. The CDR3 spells CASRGGQWSSYNSPLHF. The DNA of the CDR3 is TGTGCCAGCAGGGGTGGACAGTGGAGCTCCTATAATTCACCCCTCCACTTT.